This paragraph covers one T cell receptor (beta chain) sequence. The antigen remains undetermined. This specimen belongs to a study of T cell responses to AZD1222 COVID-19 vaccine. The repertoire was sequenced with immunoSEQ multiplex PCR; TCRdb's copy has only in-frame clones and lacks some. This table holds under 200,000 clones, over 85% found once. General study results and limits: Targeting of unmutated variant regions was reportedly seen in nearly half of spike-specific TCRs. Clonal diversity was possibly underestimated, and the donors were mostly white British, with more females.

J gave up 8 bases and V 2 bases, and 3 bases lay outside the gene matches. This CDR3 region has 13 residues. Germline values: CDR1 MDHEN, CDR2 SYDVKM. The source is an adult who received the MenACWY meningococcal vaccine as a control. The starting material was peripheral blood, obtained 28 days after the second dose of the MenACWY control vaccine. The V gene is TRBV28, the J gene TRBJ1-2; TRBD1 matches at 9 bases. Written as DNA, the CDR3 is TGTGCCAGCAGTTTAGCGGGACAGGGAGGCTACACCTTC. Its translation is CASSLAGQGGYTF.